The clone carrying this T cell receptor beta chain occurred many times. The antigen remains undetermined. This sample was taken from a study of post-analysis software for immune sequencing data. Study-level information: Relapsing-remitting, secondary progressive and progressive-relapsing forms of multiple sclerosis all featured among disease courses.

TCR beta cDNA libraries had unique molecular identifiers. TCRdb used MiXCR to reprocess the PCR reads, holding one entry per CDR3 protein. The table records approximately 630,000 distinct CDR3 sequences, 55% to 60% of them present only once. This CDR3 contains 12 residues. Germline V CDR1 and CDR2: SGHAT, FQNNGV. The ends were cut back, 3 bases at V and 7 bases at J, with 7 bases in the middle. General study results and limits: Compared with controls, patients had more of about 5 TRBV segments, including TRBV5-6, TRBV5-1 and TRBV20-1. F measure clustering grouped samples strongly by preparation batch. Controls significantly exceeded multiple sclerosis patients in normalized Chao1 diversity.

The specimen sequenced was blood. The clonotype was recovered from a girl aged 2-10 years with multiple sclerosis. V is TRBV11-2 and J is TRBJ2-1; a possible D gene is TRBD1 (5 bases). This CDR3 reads CASSFSGNEQFF. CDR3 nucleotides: TGTGCCAGCAGCTTTTCAGGGAATGAGCAGTTCTTC.